The clone carrying this T cell receptor beta chain was counted only a few times. The data originate from a study of blood T cell repertoires in COVID-19. In the study overall: Samples taken during acute and convalescent COVID-19 were collected in the United States, Italy and Spain. PBMCs, B-cell-depleted T cells, or T cells provided the cDNA or gDNA that made up the material.

In the source study's methods: Researchers report that nucleated cell counts were estimated from reference gene primer amplification. Some clones are missing from TCRdb's copy, which holds only in-frame ones; the method was immunoSEQ multiplex PCR. V, J and clone size are those of that table, while D and trimming were read from the DNA. The sample includes 150,000 to 200,000 clones, around four fifths of them seen just once. Trimming removed 6 bases from V and 6 bases from J; junction bases left unmatched: 11. Per the germline V gene, CDR1 is MNHEY and CDR2 is SMNVEV (reference sequence). CDR3 length: 15 amino acids.

The source is a woman aged 55-75 years with acute or convalescent COVID-19. Sequences were obtained from peripheral blood. V gene TRBV27 combines with J gene TRBJ2-3; 8 bases align to TRBD2. As DNA, the CDR3 is TGTGCCAGCAGCCCCGGGACTAGTATGGCTGATACGCAGTATTTT. Translating gives CASSPGTSMADTQYF.